A single TCR beta chain is shown here with its context. This entry is derived from a study of blood T cells in healthy people across ages. Through a sample-barcoded 5' primer and a J-beta primer mix, a second PCR was run for roughly 6 to 11 cycles. TCRdb fed the 5' RACE reads into MiXCR, producing one record per CDR3 protein. The table shows over 1,500,000 distinct CDR3 sequences, with less than 50% occurring only once. This CDR3 spans 14 amino acids. Germline V gene data show CDR1 as MNHEY and CDR2 as SVGAGI. V was clipped by 0 bases and J by 13 bases, with 16 bases between them. The sequence was collected from a woman in her 40s in good health. The sequencing sample was made of blood. The chain carries TRBV6-5 and TRBJ2-4; the D gene is possibly TRBD2 (6 bases). The CDR3 DNA reads as TGTGCCAGCAGTTACTCTCGGCAGGGAGGAGAGCAGTACTTC. Its protein is CASSYSRQGGEQYF.